These 19 T cell receptor beta chains share one sample of origin, sequenced in a study of shared clonotypes between healthy human individuals. Profiled with immunoSEQ multiplex PCR; TCRdb holds only in-frame clones, not every one. This sample has fewer than 700,000 clones, with approximately 96% found just once. Naive CD8 cells, CD45RO-negative and positively selected for CCR7, excluded terminally differentiated effector memory CD45RA+ cells. Sequences were obtained from naive CD8+ T cells sorted from blood. These receptors originate from a woman younger than 45 in good health.

The CDR3 DNA reads as TGTGCCAGCGCGCCAAGCTCCTACAATGAGCAGTTCTTC. This encodes CASAPSSYNEQFF. The V gene is TRBV11-3, the J gene TRBJ2-1; D gene uncertain. CDR1 is SGHNT, CDR2 YENEEA, per germline. Trimming stripped 8 bases from V and 0 bases from J, with 8 bases between. The CDR3 runs 13 residues.

The V and J genes are TRBV6-5 and TRBJ1-2; D is possibly TRBD1 (5 bases). Germline assignment: CDR1 MNHEY and CDR2 SVGAGI. V lost 6 bases and J lost 8, with 22 bases in between. The CDR3 covers 15 residues. Written as DNA, the CDR3 is TGTGCCAGCAGGTCTACAGGAGAACGCCTGGGAGGCTACACCTTC. Protein product: CASRSTGERLGGYTF.

The V call is TRBV28, the J call TRBJ2-7; a possible D gene is TRBD1 (6 bases). Trimming pared 4 bases from V and 6 bases from J, leaving 13 bases between. This CDR3 has 13 residues. Germline V gene lookup returns CDR1 MDHEN and CDR2 SYDVKM. The CDR3 DNA reads TGTGCCAGCAGTTACTCCCAGGGGTTCGAGCAGTACTTC. As protein: CASSYSQGFEQYF.

V is TRBV28 and J is TRBJ1-5, with no clear D. Germline V gives CDR1 MDHEN, CDR2 SYDVKM. This CDR3 is built from 17 residues. The V end was cut by 8 bases, the J end by 0 bases, with 20 bases between. The CDR3 DNA reads TGTGCCAGCGTCCCTGATATGGAGAGCCATAGCAATCAGCCCCAGCATTTT. Protein product: CASVPDMESHSNQPQHF.

The chain uses TRBV5-1 and TRBJ1-1; 7 bases map to TRBD1. This CDR3 spans 14 amino acids. Germline CDR1 reads SGHRS; CDR2 reads YFSETQ. Trimming at V came to 4 bases and at J to 1 base, leaving 4 bases not matched to a gene. CDR3 sequence reads: CASSAGQTNTEAFF. The CDR3 DNA reads as TGCGCCAGCAGCGCGGGACAGACGAACACTGAAGCTTTCTTT.

This chain uses TRBV23-1 with TRBJ1-2, with D maybe TRBD1 (5 bases). TRBV23-1 falls under the ORF class, with uncertain function. Trimming left V 4 bases short and J 7 bases short, with 10 bases between. The CDR3 is made up of 12 amino acids. Here the CDR3 reads CASSRGTPGYTF. The CDR3 DNA is TGCGCCAGCAGTCGCGGGACGCCTGGCTACACCTTC.

The chain has TRBV9 and TRBJ2-1; 14 bases map to TRBD2. With 2 bases clipped from V and 5 bases from J, the junction kept 6 bases outside the gene matches. The CDR3 extends over 17 amino acids. In germline, CDR1 is SGDLS, CDR2 YYNGEE. In nucleotides, the CDR3 is TGTGCCAGCAGCGTGCGGACTAGCGGGAGGTCCAACAATGAGCAGTTCTTC. Protein product: CASSVRTSGRSNNEQFF. Full variable domain (rest looked up from reference TRBV9 and TRBJ2-1): DSGVTQTPKHLITATGQRVTLRCSPRSGDLSVYWYQQSLDQGLQFLIQYYNGEERAKGNILERFSAQQFPDLHSELNLSSLELGDSALYFCASSVRTSGRSNNEQFFGPGTRLTVL.

J is TRBJ1-3 and V is TRBV5-6, with D uncertain. V was pared by 4 bases and J by 0 bases, with 11 bases between. This CDR3 is 15 amino acids long. Germline assignment: CDR1 SGHDT and CDR2 YYEEEE. The CDR3: CASSRARISGNTIYF. DNA of the CDR3: TGTGCCAGCAGCCGGGCCCGGATCTCTGGAAACACCATATATTTT.

The genes are TRBV7-7 and TRBJ2-2; 8 nucleotides align to TRBD2. Unmatched junction bases numbered 12, after V lost 2 bases and J lost 7 bases. Germline CDR1 and CDR2: SSHAT and FNYEAQ (reference sequence). CDR3 size: 17 residues. The CDR3 loop is CASSLTFQRERIGELFF. The CDR3 bases are TGTGCCAGCAGCTTAACGTTCCAGCGGGAGAGGATCGGGGAGCTGTTTTTT.

The V call is TRBV16, the J call TRBJ2-7; no definite D call. The CDR3 is 13 amino acids. V gave up 4 bases and J gave up 7 bases, with 14 bases separating them. Germline V CDR1 and CDR2: KGHSY, FQNENV. CDR3 region: CASSLPLGNEQYF. As DNA, the CDR3 is TGTGCCAGCAGCCTCCCTCTAGGAAATGAGCAGTACTTC.

The chain carries TRBV5-6 and TRBJ1-1; TRBD1 aligns across 8 bases. V shed 3 bases, J shed 8 bases, and the junction held 6 bases outside the gene matches. In germline, CDR1 is SGHDT, CDR2 YYEEEE. The CDR3 is 13 residues long. This CDR3 is CASSWGTGSEAFF. The CDR3, as DNA: TGTGCCAGCAGCTGGGGGACAGGTTCGGAAGCTTTCTTT. The full variable domain, in which reference TRBV5-6 and TRBJ1-1 provide the parts outside the CDR3, is DAGVTQSPTHLIKTRGQQVTLRCSPKSGHDTVSWYQQALGQGPQFIFQYYEEEERQRGNFPDRFSGHQFPNYSSELNVNALLLGDSALYLCASSWGTGSEAFFGQGTRLTVV.

CDR3 nucleotide sequence: TGCGCCAGCCTCCGGGCCGCTAACTATGGCTACACCTTC. Its translation: CASLRAANYGYTF. This chain links TRBV10-2 with TRBJ1-2; D gene unclear. The CDR3 consists of 13 residues. The ends were cut back, 8 bases at V and 0 bases at J, with 10 bases in the middle. Germline V gives CDR1 WSHSY, CDR2 SAAADI.

The V gene is TRBV6-6, the J gene TRBJ2-2; D is unresolved. Germline assignment: CDR1 MNHNY and CDR2 SVGAGI (reference sequence). Trimming pared 1 base from V and 2 bases from J, leaving 8 bases between. The CDR3 consists of 15 residues. The chain's CDR3 is CASSYYPANTGELFF. CDR3 nucleotides: TGTGCCAGCAGTTACTATCCGGCCAACACCGGGGAGCTGTTTTTT.

V is TRBV7-9 and J is TRBJ2-7; TRBD1 matches at 7 bases. The CDR3 is 13 amino acids. Per the germline V gene, CDR1 is SEHNR and CDR2 is FQNEAQ (reference sequence). With V trimmed by 3 bases and J by 3 bases, 2 bases remained unmatched. The CDR3 sequence: CASSFTGDYEQYF. CDR3 in DNA: TGTGCCAGCAGCTTTACAGGGGACTACGAGCAGTACTTC.

Points on this clone: The sample holds other DNA sequences that translate to the same CDR3. The chain uses TRBV28 and TRBJ1-1; possible D gene TRBD1, 5 bases. Germline V gene lookup returns CDR1 MDHEN and CDR2 SYDVKM. The CDR3 is made up of 13 amino acids. V was pared by 4 bases and J by 8 bases, with 14 bases between. The DNA for the CDR3 is TGTGCCAGCAGTTCGGCGGGGGGGACCGAAGCTTTCTTT. Amino acid sequence: CASSSAGGTEAFF.

The V call is TRBV4-1, the J call TRBJ1-1; D perhaps matches TRBD1 (5 bases). The ends were cut back, 3 bases at V and 1 base at J, with 12 bases in the middle. The CDR3 sequence is 15 residues long. Germline V gives CDR1 MGHRA, CDR2 YSYEKL. CDR3 protein: CASSHGDSQNTEAFF. In DNA form, the CDR3 reads TGCGCCAGCAGCCACGGCGACAGCCAGAACACTGAAGCTTTCTTT.

CDR3 sequence reads: CASREDRRIHNEQFF. In nucleotides, the CDR3 is TGTGCCAGCAGAGAGGACAGGAGAATCCACAATGAGCAGTTCTTC. V usage is TRBV6-1 and J usage is TRBJ2-1, with 7 nucleotides matching TRBD1. Germline V CDR1 and CDR2: MNHNS, SASEGT. J lost 5 bases, V lost 6 bases, and 10 bases had no gene match. This CDR3 has 15 residues.

The chain has TRBV5-1 and TRBJ1-3; possible D gene TRBD1, 6 bases. With 4 bases removed from V and 2 bases from J, the gap between germline ends came to 7 bases. Per germline, CDR1 SGHRS and CDR2 YFSETQ. This CDR3 contains 13 residues. CDR3 in DNA: TGCGCCAGCAGCGACAGGACTGGAAACACCATATATTTT. Amino acids: CASSDRTGNTIYF.

The chain links TRBV10-1 to TRBJ2-7; no clear D gene. From germline, CDR1 is WNHNN and CDR2 SYGVQD (reference sequence). The V and J ends lost 8 bases and 6 bases respectively, with 17 bases between them. The CDR3 totals 13 residues. The CDR3 nucleotides are TGCGCCAGCCTCTTGGGGTCCCTCGTCGAGCAGTACTTC. It yields the protein CASLLGSLVEQYF.